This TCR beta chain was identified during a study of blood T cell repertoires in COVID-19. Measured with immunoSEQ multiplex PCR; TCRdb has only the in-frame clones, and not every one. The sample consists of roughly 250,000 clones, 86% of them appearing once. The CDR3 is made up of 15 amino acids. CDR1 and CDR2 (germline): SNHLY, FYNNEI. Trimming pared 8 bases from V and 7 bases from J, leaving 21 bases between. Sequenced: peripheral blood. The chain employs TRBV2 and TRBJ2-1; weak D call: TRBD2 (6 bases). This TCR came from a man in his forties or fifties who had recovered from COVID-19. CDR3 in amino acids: CASCLIGRFQNEQFF. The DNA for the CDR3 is TGTGCCAGCTGCTTAATCGGGAGATTTCAAAATGAGCAGTTCTTC.